This T cell receptor beta chain was found in a study of response to subunit inactivated influenza vaccine. The CDR3 has 14 residues. Trimming stripped 1 base from V and 8 bases from J, with 12 bases between. CDR1 is SSHAT and CDR2 is FNYEAQ in the germline V gene (reference sequence). TCRdb recomputed calls from the RT-PCR reads with MiXCR, one row per CDR3 protein. The sample records about 480,000 distinct CDR3 sequences, around 25% being singletons. The receptor comes from a man aged 45-65 years who received an inactivated influenza vaccine. V and J are TRBV7-7 and TRBJ2-1, with a possible D match to TRBD2 (6 bases). The specimen comprised CD4+ T cells sorted from PBMCs, sampled 5 days after vaccination. CDR3: CASSLVGGVDEQFF. The CDR3 DNA sequence: TGTGCCAGCAGCTTAGTAGGAGGGGTGGATGAGCAGTTCTTC.